This T cell receptor (beta chain) was captured by sequencing in a study of cytomegalovirus exposure and HLA in healthy donors. PCR was performed using 60 Vbeta and 13 Jbeta primers. TCRdb's copy holds only in-frame clones and misses some; the assay was immunoSEQ multiplex PCR. The data hold 150,000 to 200,000 clones, with around 75% observed a single time. On this clone: Its antigen remains unknown.

Study findings and constraints: Within a later analysis, the majority of CMV-associated TCR beta chains appeared HLA-restricted.

V was pared by 0 bases and J by 4 bases, with 2 bases of the junction left unmatched. The CDR3 is 16 residues long. The germline gives CDR1 LGHNA, CDR2 YNFKEQ. Sequenced: PBMCs. The sequence came from a male donor in good health and CMV-seronegative. The chain has TRBV4-2 and TRBJ2-1, with 11 bases that match TRBD2. The DNA for the CDR3 is TGTGCCAGCAGCCAAGAAAGACTAGCGGGGTACAATGAGCAGTTCTTC. Protein: CASSQERLAGYNEQFF.